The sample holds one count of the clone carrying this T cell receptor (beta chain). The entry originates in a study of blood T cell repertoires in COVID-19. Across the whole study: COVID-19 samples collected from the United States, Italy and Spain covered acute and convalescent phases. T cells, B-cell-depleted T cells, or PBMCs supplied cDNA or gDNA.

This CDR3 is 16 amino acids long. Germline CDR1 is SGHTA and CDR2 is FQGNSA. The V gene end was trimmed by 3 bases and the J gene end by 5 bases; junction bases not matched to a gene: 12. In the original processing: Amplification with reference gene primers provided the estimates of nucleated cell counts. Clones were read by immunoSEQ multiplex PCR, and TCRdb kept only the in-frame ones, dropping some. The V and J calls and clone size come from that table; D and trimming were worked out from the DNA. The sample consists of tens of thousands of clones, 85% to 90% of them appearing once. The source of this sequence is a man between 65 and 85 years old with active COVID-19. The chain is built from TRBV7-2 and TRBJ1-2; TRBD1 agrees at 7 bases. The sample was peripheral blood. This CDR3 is CASSFLRYGTEYGYTF. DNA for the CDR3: TGTGCCAGCAGCTTCCTCCGATACGGGACAGAGTATGGCTACACCTTC.